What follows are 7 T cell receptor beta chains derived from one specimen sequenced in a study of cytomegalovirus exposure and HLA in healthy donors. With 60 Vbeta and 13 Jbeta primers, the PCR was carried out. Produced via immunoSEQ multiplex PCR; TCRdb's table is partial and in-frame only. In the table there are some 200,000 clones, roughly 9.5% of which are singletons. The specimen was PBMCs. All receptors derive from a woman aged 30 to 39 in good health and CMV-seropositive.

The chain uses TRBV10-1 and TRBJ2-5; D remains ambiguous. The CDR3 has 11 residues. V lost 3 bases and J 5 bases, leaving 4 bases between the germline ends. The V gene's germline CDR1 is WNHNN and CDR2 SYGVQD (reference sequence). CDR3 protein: CASSERETQYF. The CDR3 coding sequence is TGCGCCAGCAGTGAACGGGAGACCCAGTACTTC.

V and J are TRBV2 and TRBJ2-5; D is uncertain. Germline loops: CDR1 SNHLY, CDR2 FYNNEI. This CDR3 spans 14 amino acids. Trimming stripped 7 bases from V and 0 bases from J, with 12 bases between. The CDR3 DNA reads TGTGCCAGCAACGGCCTGGCGGACCAAGAGACCCAGTACTTC. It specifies CASNGLADQETQYF.

CDR3 coding DNA: TGCGCCAGCAGCTTAAGTCACGGAGACTACAATGAGCAGTTCTTC. This gives the protein CASSLSHGDYNEQFF. J is TRBJ2-1 and V is TRBV5-1, with unresolved D. The CDR3 runs to 15 residues. The V and J ends lost 2 bases and 3 bases respectively, with 12 bases between them. Per germline, CDR1 SGHRS and CDR2 YFSETQ. Looking up the rest from reference TRBV5-1 and TRBJ2-1 gives the full variable domain: KAGVTQTPRYLIKTRGQQVTLSCSPISGHRSVSWYQQTPGQGLQFLFEYFSETQRNKGNFPGRFSGRQFSNSRSEMNVSTLELGDSALYLCASSLSHGDYNEQFFGPGTRLTVL.

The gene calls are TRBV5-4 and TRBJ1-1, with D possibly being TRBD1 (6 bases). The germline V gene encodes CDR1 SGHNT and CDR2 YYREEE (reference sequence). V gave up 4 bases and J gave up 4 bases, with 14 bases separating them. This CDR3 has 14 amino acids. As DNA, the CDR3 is TGTGCCAGCAGCGTGGACAGTCGGGGCACTGAAGCTTTCTTT. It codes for CASSVDSRGTEAFF.

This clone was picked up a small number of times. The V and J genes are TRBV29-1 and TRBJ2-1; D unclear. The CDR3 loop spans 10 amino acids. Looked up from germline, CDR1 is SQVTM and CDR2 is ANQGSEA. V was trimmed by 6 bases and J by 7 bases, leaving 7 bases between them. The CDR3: CSVTRNEQFF. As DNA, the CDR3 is TGCAGCGTAACAAGAAATGAGCAGTTCTTC.

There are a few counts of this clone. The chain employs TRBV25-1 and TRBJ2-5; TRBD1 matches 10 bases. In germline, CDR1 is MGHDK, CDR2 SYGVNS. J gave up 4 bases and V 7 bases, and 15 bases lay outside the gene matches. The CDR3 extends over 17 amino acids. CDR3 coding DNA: TGTGCCAGCACCCTTACCCGGACAGGGGGAGAGCGAGAGACCCAGTACTTC. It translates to CASTLTRTGGERETQYF.

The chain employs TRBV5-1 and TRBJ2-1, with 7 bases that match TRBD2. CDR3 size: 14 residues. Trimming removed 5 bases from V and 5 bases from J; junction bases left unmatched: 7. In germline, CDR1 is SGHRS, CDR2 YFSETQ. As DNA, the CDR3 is TGCGCCAGCAGGCCCGGGACTACCAACAATGAGCAGTTCTTC. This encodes CASRPGTTNNEQFF.